The sequence of this T cell receptor beta chain was determined in a study of identical twins. General study points: Weaker excess twin sharing was seen among beta out-of-frame sequences. Out-of-frame TCR alpha sharing observed in monozygotic twins exceeded model estimates. The same donors were not followed; conclusions instead depended on cross-sectional statistical analysis.

Template switching created a universal primer site, and the cDNA included unique molecular identifiers. TCRdb re-derived calls from the 5' RACE reads in MiXCR, one entry per CDR3 protein. This table holds approximately 890,000 distinct CDR3 sequences, roughly 12% found once. This clonotype was seen at least ten times. Its antigen is still unknown. The CDR3 loop spans 13 amino acids. With 7 bases clipped from V and 6 bases from J, the junction kept 5 bases outside the gene matches. This same sample was also part of a study on yellow fever vaccine responses in identical twins.

The rearrangement uses TRBV12-3 or TRBV12-4 and TRBJ1-5; 8 nucleotides match TRBD1. Sequencing used PBMCs. The TCR originated in a woman aged 18 to 35 in good health. The CDR3 region is CASTEQGGQPQHF. The CDR3 DNA reads as TGTGCCAGCACCGAACAGGGGGGTCAGCCCCAGCATTTT.